The 32 T cell receptor beta chains given below trace back to one sample, sequenced in a study of blood T cell repertoires in COVID-19. Here immunoSEQ multiplex PCR was the method, and the copy in TCRdb shows in-frame clones only, minus some. The table lists about 150,000 clones, around 80% of them singletons. The material sequenced was peripheral blood. These receptors came from a woman in her forties or fifties with acute or convalescent COVID-19.

The chain links TRBV25-1 to TRBJ2-3; D might be TRBD2 (5 bases). This CDR3 is 15 amino acids long. V was cut by 2 bases and J by 0 bases, with 9 bases left in between. Germline CDR1 MGHDK, CDR2 SYGVNS. The CDR3 coding sequence is TGTGCCAGCAGTGAAGTGGCGGGTAGCACAGATACGCAGTATTTT. Amino acid sequence: CASSEVAGSTDTQYF.

The chain has TRBV9 and TRBJ2-3; 8 positions match TRBD2. V trimming: 0 bases; J trimming: 6 bases; junction bases outside the gene matches: 15. Germline-derived CDR1 and CDR2 are SGDLS and YYNGEE. There are 18 residues in the CDR3. The CDR3 is CASSVVGSGTVGGDTQYF. In DNA, the CDR3 is TGTGCCAGCAGCGTAGTGGGTAGCGGGACGGTCGGCGGTGATACGCAGTATTTT.

This chain uses TRBV4-3 with TRBJ2-3; 7 positions match TRBD2. Germline V gene sequence: CDR1 LGHNA, CDR2 YSLEER. This CDR3 contains 16 residues. V was clipped by 2 bases and J by 3 bases; unmatched bases: 8. The CDR3 DNA reads TGCGCCAGCAGCCAAATGGGCGGGGGAGCAACAGATACGCAGTATTTT. It codes for CASSQMGGGATDTQYF.

The chain joins TRBV14 to TRBJ2-7, with D uncertain. Germline V gene lookup returns CDR1 SGHDN and CDR2 FVKESK. This CDR3 has 12 residues. Between the trimmed V and J ends, which lost 2 bases and 2 bases, there was a span of 4 bases. The CDR3 DNA is TGTGCCAGCAGCCAAATAGCCTACGAGCAGTACTTC. It codes for CASSQIAYEQYF.

The rearrangement links TRBV7-2 to TRBJ2-2; 7 bases are a match to TRBD1. Per germline, CDR1 SGHTA and CDR2 FQGNSA. The CDR3 spans 16 residues. J was trimmed by 4 bases and V by 5 bases; bases with no gene match: 10. CDR3 sequence reads: CASSPQGGVVTGELFF. The DNA for the CDR3 is TGTGCCAGCAGCCCCCAAGGGGGCGTGGTCACCGGGGAGCTGTTTTTT. The whole variable domain, remainder taken from reference TRBV7-2 and TRBJ2-2, is GAGVSQSPSNKVTEKGKDVELRCDPISGHTALYWYRQSLGQGLEFLIYFQGNSAPDKSGLPSDRFSAERTGGSVSTLTIQRTQQEDSAVYLCASSPQGGVVTGELFFGEGSRLTVL.

This clone came up a few times. The chain employs TRBV9 and TRBJ1-2; TRBD1 matches at 8 bases. V lost 0 bases and J lost 9; bases outside the gene matches: 10. The CDR3 totals 15 residues. Germline values: CDR1 SGDLS, CDR2 YYNGEE. The CDR3 nucleotides read TGTGCCAGCAGCGTAGGCGGTCAGGGGGCAGAGAGCTACACCTTC. Its protein product is CASSVGGQGAESYTF.

The gene calls are TRBV5-6 and TRBJ1-3; maybe TRBD1 (6 bases). Germline V lookup: CDR1 SGHDT, CDR2 YYEEEE. The V end was cut by 4 bases, the J end by 0 bases, with 11 bases between. This CDR3 is 15 amino acids long. The CDR3: CASSGRDTSGNTIYF. The CDR3 bases are TGTGCCAGCAGCGGACGGGACACCTCTGGAAACACCATATATTTT.

This sequence joins TRBV5-1 and TRBJ2-2; 10 bases are shared with TRBD2. The J segment lost 2 bases and the V segment lost 4 bases, leaving 5 bases of the junction unmatched. The CDR3 runs to 16 residues. CDR1 is SGHRS and CDR2 is YFSETQ in the germline V gene. The CDR3 region has the DNA TGCGCCAGCAGCCTCCAACTAGCGGGAAACACCGGGGAGCTGTTTTTT. Residues: CASSLQLAGNTGELFF.

The chain carries TRBV7-3 and TRBJ2-1; 7 nucleotides align to TRBD2. The V segment lost 4 bases and the J segment 6 bases; nucleotides outside the gene matches: 6. The V gene's germline CDR1 is SGHTA and CDR2 FQGTGA. The CDR3 totals 14 residues. CDR3 nucleotides: TGTGCCAGCAGCTCCGGGACTAAGGGCAATGAGCAGTTCTTC. Its translation: CASSSGTKGNEQFF.

V usage is TRBV25-1 and J usage is TRBJ2-1, with 12 bases identical to TRBD2. This CDR3 has 16 residues. The V segment lost 0 bases and the J segment 7 bases; nucleotides outside the gene matches: 4. Germline V gene lookup returns CDR1 MGHDK and CDR2 SYGVNS. The CDR3, as DNA: TGTGCCAGCAGTGAATATAGGCTAGCGGGAGGGAATGAGCAGTTCTTC. As protein: CASSEYRLAGGNEQFF.

This chain joins TRBV27 and TRBJ1-2; possibly TRBD1 for D (5 bases). CDR1 and CDR2 (germline): MNHEY, SMNVEV (reference sequence). The CDR3 contains 13 residues. The germline V and J ends were trimmed by 2 bases and 8 bases, with 12 bases remaining between them. In DNA form, the CDR3 reads TGTGCCAGCAGTTTACAGGGTGTGGGGGGCTACACCTTC. As protein: CASSLQGVGGYTF.

The chain recombines TRBV5-1 with TRBJ2-5, with D possibly matching TRBD2 (6 bases). There are 17 residues in the CDR3. Trimming pared 2 bases from V and 2 bases from J, leaving 19 bases between. The germline gives CDR1 SGHRS, CDR2 YFSETQ. Here the CDR3 DNA reads TGCGCCAGCAGCTTAACCGGGACCCAAAGCGGGCAAGAGACCCAGTACTTC. This gives the protein CASSLTGTQSGQETQYF. The complete variable domain, with remaining parts taken from reference TRBV5-1 and TRBJ2-5, reads KAGVTQTPRYLIKTRGQQVTLSCSPISGHRSVSWYQQTPGQGLQFLFEYFSETQRNKGNFPGRFSGRQFSNSRSEMNVSTLELGDSALYLCASSLTGTQSGQETQYFGPGTRLLVL.

This clone was recorded a few times. V gene TRBV7-2 combines with J gene TRBJ2-3; D may be TRBD2 (5 bases). V dropped 2 bases and J dropped 1 base, with 10 bases sitting between them. The CDR3 contains 15 residues. Germline CDR1 reads SGHTA; CDR2 reads FQGNSA. CDR3 protein: CASSLKRTRTDTQYF. The CDR3 region has the DNA TGTGCCAGCAGCTTAAAACGGACTCGCACAGATACGCAGTATTTT.

As DNA, the CDR3 is TGTGCCAGCAGCTTGGTTTGGGACAGGGGCCACGAGCAGTACTTC. Amino acid sequence: CASSLVWDRGHEQYF. The chain joins TRBV5-6 to TRBJ2-7; 10 bases are a match to TRBD1. J gave up 5 bases and V 0 bases, and 5 bases lay outside the gene matches. CDR1 is SGHDT and CDR2 is YYEEEE in the germline V gene. The CDR3 runs 15 residues.

This clone has a single count. The J gene is TRBJ1-2, the V gene TRBV4-2, with D possibly TRBD1 on 5 matching bases. V lost 0 bases, J lost 2 bases, and 10 bases lay in between. Germline CDR1 and CDR2: LGHNA and YNFKEQ. The length of the CDR3 is 15 residues. CDR3 DNA sequence: TGTGCCAGCAGCCAAGATTTGGCAGGGAACTATGGCTACACCTTC. Translation: CASSQDLAGNYGYTF.

The genes are TRBV11-3 and TRBJ1-1; D ambiguous. The CDR3 is 14 residues long. Germline V CDR1 and CDR2: SGHNT, YENEEA. V was trimmed by 0 bases and J by 6 bases, leaving 11 bases between them. The CDR3 DNA reads TGTGCCAGCAGCTTAGATCCGCAGTCGTCTGAAGCTTTCTTT. Encoded protein: CASSLDPQSSEAFF.

The chain combines TRBV4-2 with TRBJ2-7; TRBD2 agrees at 10 bases. CDR1 LGHNA and CDR2 YNFKEQ come from the germline V gene. After removal of 2 bases from V and 4 bases from J, the junction contained 8 bases not matched to a gene. This CDR3 region has 16 residues. This CDR3 reads CASSQSKREGLYEQYF. CDR3 nucleotide sequence: TGTGCCAGCAGCCAATCGAAGCGGGAGGGCCTTTACGAGCAGTACTTC.

V is TRBV6-4 and J is TRBJ2-7; TRBD2 agrees at 8 bases. The V gene end was trimmed by 4 bases and the J gene end by 5 bases; junction bases not matched to a gene: 7. The germline V gene encodes CDR1 MRHNA and CDR2 SNTAGT. This CDR3 comprises 14 residues. The CDR3 DNA reads as TGTGCCAGCAGTGCTTTTAGCGGGAATCACGAGCAGTACTTC. Translated, it gives CASSAFSGNHEQYF.

V usage is TRBV7-2 and J usage is TRBJ1-2; 7 bases are a match to TRBD1. The CDR3 is made up of 13 amino acids. The trim removed 7 bases at V and 8 bases at J, leaving 10 bases unmatched. Per germline, CDR1 SGHTA and CDR2 FQGNSA. The CDR3 is CASTPDRAQGYTF. CDR3 coding DNA: TGTGCCAGCACCCCAGACAGGGCCCAGGGCTACACCTTC.

The chain combines TRBV25-1 with TRBJ1-5; 7 nucleotides line up with TRBD1. From germline, CDR1 is MGHDK and CDR2 SYGVNS. V shed 3 bases and J 4 bases; nucleotides not matched to a gene: 6. This CDR3 spans 15 amino acids. The DNA for the CDR3 is TGTGCCAGCAGTGATCCGCGACAGGGAAATCAGCCCCAGCATTTT. It specifies CASSDPRQGNQPQHF.

This clone was observed a handful of times. The V call is TRBV6-6, the J call TRBJ2-2; TRBD2 matches at 8 bases. CDR1 is MNHNY, CDR2 SVGAGI, per germline (reference sequence). The length of the CDR3 is 16 residues. Trimming removed 7 bases from V and 0 bases from J; junction bases left unmatched: 7. The CDR3 spells CASMSGGTSNTGELFF. CDR3 DNA sequence: TGTGCCAGCATGAGCGGGGGCACCTCGAACACCGGGGAGCTGTTTTTT.

This clone was picked up one time. The chain couples TRBV27 to TRBJ1-2; D perhaps matches TRBD1 (5 bases). V was cut by 0 bases and J by 8 bases, with 10 bases left in between. This CDR3 comprises 13 residues. Germline assignment: CDR1 MNHEY and CDR2 SMNVEV (reference sequence). CDR3 amino acids: CASSLSRGRGYTF. CDR3 DNA sequence: TGTGCCAGCAGTTTATCACGGGGGAGGGGCTACACCTTC.

This chain connects TRBV2 to TRBJ1-5; D gene unclear. Germline lookup yields CDR1 SNHLY and CDR2 FYNNEI. Trimming stripped 6 bases from V and 8 bases from J, with 20 bases between. The CDR3 length is 15 residues. CDR3 amino acids: CASSDPAGGTEPQHF. DNA of the CDR3: TGTGCCAGCAGCGACCCCGCGGGAGGAACCGAGCCCCAGCATTTT.

This clone was observed once. The gene calls are TRBV18 and TRBJ2-7; maybe TRBD1 (5 bases). The CDR3 contains 13 residues. The V end was cut by 4 bases, the J end by 6 bases, with 13 bases between. Germline values: CDR1 KGHSH, CDR2 LQKENI. CDR3 nucleotide sequence: TGTGCCAGCTCACTCCAGTTAGGGGCCGAGCAGTACTTC. Translating it yields CASSLQLGAEQYF. The variable domain in full, completed from reference TRBV18 and TRBJ2-7, reads NAGVMQNPRHLVRRRGQEARLRCSPMKGHSHVYWYRQLPEEGLKFMVYLQKENIIDESGMPKERFSAEFPKEGPSILRIQQVVRGDSAAYFCASSLQLGAEQYFGPGTRLTVT.

This rearrangement joins TRBV29-1 to TRBJ2-2; tentatively, D is TRBD2 (5 bases). CDR3 length equals 13 residues. The germline V gene has CDR1 SQVTM and CDR2 ANQGSEA. V lost 7 bases, J lost 2 bases, and 11 bases lay in between. This CDR3 is CSALDSNTGELFF. CDR3 sequence (DNA): TGCAGCGCCTTGGACTCTAACACCGGGGAGCTGTTTTTT.

The V call is TRBV9, the J call TRBJ2-2; perhaps TRBD2 as D (7 bases). CDR1 and CDR2 (germline): SGDLS, YYNGEE. Trimming left V 6 bases short and J 4 bases short, with 16 bases between. The CDR3 spans 15 residues. The CDR3 is CASNTNGGRTGELFF. CDR3 nucleotide sequence: TGTGCCAGCAACACTAACGGGGGGCGCACCGGGGAGCTGTTTTTT. The full variable domain, in which reference TRBV9 and TRBJ2-2 provide the parts outside the CDR3, is DSGVTQTPKHLITATGQRVTLRCSPRSGDLSVYWYQQSLDQGLQFLIQYYNGEERAKGNILERFSAQQFPDLHSELNLSSLELGDSALYFCASNTNGGRTGELFFGEGSRLTVL.

The chain couples TRBV28 to TRBJ2-7; 9 bases are a match to TRBD2. The CDR3 has 15 amino acids. The trim removed 3 bases at V and 3 bases at J, leaving 6 bases unmatched. Germline-derived CDR1 and CDR2 are MDHEN and SYDVKM. The CDR3 nucleotides are TGTGCCAGCAGTTTGTTTCCTAGCGGGGTCTACGAGCAGTACTTC. It is translated as CASSLFPSGVYEQYF. Full variable domain (rest looked up from reference TRBV28 and TRBJ2-7): DVKVTQSSRYLVKRTGEKVFLECVQDMDHENMFWYRQDPGLGLRLIYFSYDVKMKEKGDIPEGYSVSREKKERFSLILESASTNQTSMYLCASSLFPSGVYEQYFGPGTRLTVT.

The chain carries TRBV10-2 and TRBJ2-2; 8 nucleotides match TRBD2. The ends lost 7 bases at V and 1 base at J; junction bases unmatched: 11. The CDR3 has 17 amino acids. Germline V gene sequence: CDR1 WSHSY, CDR2 SAAADI. Written as DNA, the CDR3 is TGCGCCAGCAAGGAACGTAGCGGGGTCGGGAACACCGGGGAGCTGTTTTTT. It is translated as CASKERSGVGNTGELFF.

V is TRBV7-2 and J is TRBJ2-7; D may be TRBD1 (6 bases). V was shortened by 5 bases and J by 2 bases, with 16 bases between the two germline ends. Germline assignment: CDR1 SGHTA and CDR2 FQGNSA. The CDR3 is made up of 15 amino acids. CDR3: CASSPDRPRAYEQYF. CDR3 in DNA: TGTGCCAGCAGCCCGGACAGACCGAGGGCCTACGAGCAGTACTTC.

The chain carries TRBV6-6 and TRBJ1-5; a weak D match, TRBD1 (5 bases). V was clipped by 1 base and J by 1 base, with 11 bases between them. CDR1 MNHNY and CDR2 SVGAGI come from the germline V gene (reference sequence). CDR3 length: 16 residues. The CDR3 here is CASSYLGQLSNQPQHF. The CDR3 nucleotides read TGTGCCAGCAGTTACTTGGGGCAGTTAAGCAATCAGCCCCAGCATTTT.

This clone was detected only once. The rearrangement links TRBV7-9 to TRBJ1-1; D gene uncertain. CDR3 size: 12 residues. V lost 2 bases and J 5 bases, leaving 6 bases between the germline ends. The V gene's germline CDR1 is SEHNR and CDR2 FQNEAQ (reference sequence). CDR3 loop: CASSLRGTEAFF. The CDR3 DNA is TGTGCCAGCAGCTTAAGAGGAACTGAAGCTTTCTTT.

This clone turned up a few times. The chain couples TRBV27 to TRBJ2-1; TRBD2 aligns across 10 bases. J was trimmed by 10 bases and V by 4 bases; bases with no gene match: 13. The CDR3 extends over 16 amino acids. The germline CDR1 and CDR2 sequences are MNHEY and SMNVEV (reference sequence). This chain's CDR3 is CASSSQSGRGKLEQFF. The DNA for the CDR3 is TGTGCCAGCAGTTCCCAAAGCGGGAGGGGAAAACTAGAGCAGTTCTTC.